This TCR beta chain was identified in a study of blood T cell repertoires in COVID-19. Study details: Samples taken during acute and convalescent COVID-19 were collected in the United States, Italy and Spain.

The protocol was immunoSEQ multiplex PCR, while the TCRdb copy is restricted to in-frame clones and leaves out a portion. The data contain 150,000 to 200,000 clones, almost 90% of them singletons. This clone has just a few counts. Germline-derived CDR1 and CDR2 are LGHDT and YNNKEL (reference sequence). This CDR3 has 14 amino acids. V lost 1 base and J lost 4, with 7 bases in between. The sequencing sample was made of peripheral blood. The sequence was obtained from a man over 45 with acute or convalescent COVID-19. V usage is TRBV3-1 (or the pseudogene TRBV3-2) and J usage is TRBJ2-2; D call uncertain. The CDR3 DNA sequence: TGTGCCAGCAGCCAAGGTTATCCCACCGGGGAGCTGTTTTTT. This translates into CASSQGYPTGELFF.